This T cell receptor beta chain was captured in a study of OX40 agonist ivuxolimab in advanced cancers. Study-level background: Enrolled patients in dose escalation had cancers that were hepatocellular carcinoma, melanoma, renal cell or head and neck cancer.

Germline CDR1 reads GTSNPN; CDR2 reads SVGIG (reference sequence). J was trimmed by 6 bases and V by 3 bases; bases with no gene match: 6. CDR3 length equals 14 residues. Study conclusions and caveats: Low normalized T-cell clonal expansion also characterized some of the nonresponders.

Sequenced by immunoSEQ multiplex PCR; TCRdb stores in-frame clones only, minus some. The table records around 77,000 clones, roughly 87% of them present only once. Note on this clone: Its antigen is unidentified.

This sequence joins TRBV30 and TRBJ1-3; 9 nucleotides agree with TRBD1. The sequencing used CD4+ or CD8+ T cells sorted from blood, collected in a trial of the OX40 agonist ivuxolimab. This sequence was found in an adult with an advanced solid tumor such as melanoma, head and neck, liver or kidney cancer. CDR3 bases: TGTGCCTGGAGACTGACAGGGGGTATAAACACCATATATTTT. Its protein product is CAWRLTGGINTIYF.